These 25 T cell receptor beta chains came from one sample sequenced in a study of T cell repertoires in cytomegalovirus infection. In TCRdb, the reads were re-called with MiXCR into one record per CDR3 protein. The sample includes more than 250,000 distinct CDR3 sequences, approximately 25% seen only once; the top ten take about an eighth. What these receptors recognize is not known. This material consisted of cultured PBMCs, taken from culture after CMV antigen stimulation. The origin of the receptors is a human donor in good health (CMV status not recorded). Some clones in this sample may be carry-over from other donors' samples.

This clonotype was counted ten times or more. This chain connects TRBV7-2 to TRBJ2-5, with TRBD1 as a possible D gene (6 bases). The CDR3 consists of 15 residues. Germline CDR1 SGHTA, CDR2 FQGNSA. V was shortened by 1 base and J by 5 bases, with 14 bases between the two germline ends. The CDR3 DNA sequence: TGTGCCAGCAGCTTAGATAGGGGGAGTGGTGAGACCCAGTACTTC. It yields the protein CASSLDRGSGETQYF.

This clonotype came up a few times. The chain carries TRBV19 and TRBJ2-7; 7 positions match TRBD1. Germline V CDR1 and CDR2: LNHDA, SQIVND (reference sequence). V lost 3 bases to trimming and J lost 3 bases; unmatched junction nucleotides: 5. There are 14 residues in the CDR3. Written as DNA, the CDR3 is TGTGCCAGTAGTATGAGACAGGGCGACTACGAGCAGTACTTC. Encoded protein: CASSMRQGDYEQYF. Combining the CDR3 with reference TRBV19 and TRBJ2-7 gives the whole variable domain DGGITQSPKYLFRKEGQNVTLSCEQNLNHDAMYWYRQDPGQGLRLIYYSQIVNDFQKGDIAEGYSVSREKKESFPLTVTSAQKNPTAFYLCASSMRQGDYEQYFGPGTRLTVT.

This clonotype came up a few times. Here the CDR3 reads CASSLRQGMGTEAFF. The CDR3 DNA sequence: TGCGCCAGCAGCTTGAGGCAGGGGATGGGGACTGAAGCTTTCTTT. The gene calls are TRBV5-1 and TRBJ1-1, with D maybe TRBD1 (6 bases). The CDR3 spans 15 residues. The germline V gene encodes CDR1 SGHRS and CDR2 YFSETQ. V gave up 1 base and J gave up 5 bases, with 15 bases separating them.

This clonotype has only a few counts. The V call is TRBV19, the J call TRBJ2-1, with 9 bases that match TRBD2. Germline V CDR1 and CDR2: LNHDA, SQIVND (reference sequence). V gave up 1 base and J gave up 6 bases; unmatched junction bases: 4. The CDR3 is 15 amino acids. The CDR3 region is CASSIVAGAGNEQFF. CDR3 bases: TGTGCCAGTAGTATAGTAGCGGGGGCAGGCAATGAGCAGTTCTTC.

This chain links TRBV12-3 or TRBV12-4 with TRBJ2-1; D is possibly TRBD2 (6 bases). There are 14 residues in the CDR3. The germline V and J ends were trimmed by 6 bases and 8 bases, with 17 bases remaining between them. CDR3 nucleotide sequence: TGTGCCAGCAGCCTACCGGGGGAGCGGGATGAGCAGTTCTTC. Encoded protein: CASSLPGERDEQFF.

This clonotype was counted only a few times. This sequence joins TRBV3-1 and TRBJ2-2; 8 bases are shared with TRBD1. Losses at the gene ends were 1 base for V and 4 bases for J; bases not matched to a gene: 8. The CDR3 length is 17 residues. The germline gives CDR1 LGHDT, CDR2 YNNKEL (reference sequence). The chain's CDR3 is CASSQARGREGTGELFF. CDR3 coding DNA: TGTGCCAGCAGCCAAGCCAGGGGGCGCGAGGGCACCGGGGAGCTGTTTTTT.

The table lists this clonotype with many counts. V and J are TRBV6-6 and TRBJ2-1; 8 nucleotides match TRBD2. This CDR3 region has 14 residues. Germline CDR1 MNHNY, CDR2 SVGAGI (reference sequence). With 7 bases clipped from V and 6 bases from J, the junction kept 8 bases outside the gene matches. CDR3 nucleotide sequence: TGTGCCAGCAAGGTGACTAGCGTCTCCAATGAGCAGTTCTTC. This codes for CASKVTSVSNEQFF.

The rearrangement uses TRBV29-1 and TRBJ1-1, with 7 nucleotides matching TRBD1. Germline V gives CDR1 SQVTM, CDR2 ANQGSEA. CDR3 size: 12 residues. Unmatched junction bases numbered 2, after V lost 7 bases and J lost 0 bases. The chain's CDR3 is CSGTGMNTEAFF. The CDR3 DNA reads as TGCAGCGGGACAGGTATGAACACTGAAGCTTTCTTT.

A few counts support this clonotype. The rearrangement links TRBV19 to TRBJ2-2; no clear D. This CDR3 comprises 15 residues. V lost 4 bases, J lost 1 base, and 10 bases lay in between. Per the germline V gene, CDR1 is LNHDA and CDR2 is SQIVND (reference sequence). The CDR3 DNA sequence: TGTGCCAGTAGTACAGAAGGATGGAACACCGGGGAGCTGTTTTTT. This sequence encodes CASSTEGWNTGELFF.

The rearrangement links TRBV29-1 to TRBJ2-5, with 7 nucleotides matching TRBD2. The germline V gene has CDR1 SQVTM and CDR2 ANQGSEA. Losses at the gene ends were 3 bases for V and 0 bases for J; bases not matched to a gene: 4. This CDR3 region has 14 residues. DNA for the CDR3: TGCAGCGTTGATCTAGCGGCTTACCAAGAGACCCAGTACTTC. Translated: CSVDLAAYQETQYF.

This clonotype occurred a few times. The chain combines TRBV7-2 with TRBJ1-1; D is perhaps TRBD1 (6 bases). The V end was cut by 3 bases, the J end by 4 bases, with 15 bases between. Per germline, CDR1 SGHTA and CDR2 FQGNSA. The CDR3 consists of 15 residues. The CDR3 is CASSFPQGGTTEAFF. The CDR3 DNA follows: TGTGCCAGCAGCTTCCCACAGGGAGGGACCACTGAAGCTTTCTTT. The whole variable domain, filled in from reference TRBV7-2 and TRBJ1-1, reads GAGVSQSPSNKVTEKGKDVELRCDPISGHTALYWYRQSLGQGLEFLIYFQGNSAPDKSGLPSDRFSAERTGGSVSTLTIQRTQQEDSAVYLCASSFPQGGTTEAFFGQGTRLTVV.

CDR3 bases: TGCGCCAGCAGCTTGTCCGCAGGGTTTAGCACAGATACGCAGTATTTT. Its translation is CASSLSAGFSTDTQYF. The V gene is TRBV5-1, the J gene TRBJ2-3, with a tentative D call TRBD1 (5 bases). The CDR3 runs to 16 residues. Germline V gene data show CDR1 as SGHRS and CDR2 as YFSETQ. Between the trimmed V and J ends, which lost 1 base and 0 bases, there was a span of 12 bases.

This clonotype was counted only a few times. The V and J genes are TRBV2 and TRBJ2-1; 9 nucleotides agree with TRBD1. This CDR3 is 14 amino acids long. Germline lookup yields CDR1 SNHLY and CDR2 FYNNEI. Trimming took 10 bases from V and 4 from J; bases not matched to a gene: 8. The DNA of the CDR3 is TGTGCCACTTCCCGGGACAGGGAGTACAATGAGCAGTTCTTC. Translation gives CATSRDREYNEQFF.

J is TRBJ1-2 and V is TRBV29-1, with D hard to call. V was clipped by 4 bases and J by 8 bases, with 17 bases between them. Germline CDR1 and CDR2: SQVTM and ANQGSEA. The CDR3 covers 13 residues. The CDR3: CSVGSGETWGYTF. In nucleotides, the CDR3 is TGCAGCGTTGGTTCCGGGGAGACTTGGGGCTACACCTTC.

This clonotype occurred many times. The gene calls are TRBV12-5 and TRBJ2-6, with 8 nucleotides matching TRBD1. Germline lookup yields CDR1 LGHNT and CDR2 FRNRAP. The CDR3 loop spans 21 amino acids. The ends lost 0 bases at V and 1 base at J; junction bases unmatched: 14. CDR3 region: CASGLVQCGTGPCSGANVLTF. CDR3 nucleotides: TGTGCTAGTGGTTTGGTACAGTGTGGGACAGGACCCTGTTCTGGGGCCAACGTCCTGACTTTC.

This clonotype was seen a handful of times. The CDR3 here is CASSLRGAVYEQYF. The DNA for the CDR3 is TGTGCCAGCAGTTTAAGGGGCGCGGTCTACGAGCAGTACTTC. This chain joins TRBV27 and TRBJ2-7; tentatively, D is TRBD1 (5 bases). Trimming took off 2 bases at V and 3 bases at J, with 11 bases between the two ends. This CDR3 spans 14 amino acids. From germline, CDR1 is MNHEY and CDR2 SMNVEV (reference sequence).

The chain links TRBV4-3 to TRBJ2-1; the match to TRBD1 covers 8 bases. Germline V gene sequence: CDR1 LGHNA, CDR2 YSLEER. The J segment lost 8 bases and the V segment lost 1 base, leaving 10 bases of the junction unmatched. This CDR3 comprises 16 residues. CDR3 in DNA: TGCGCCAGCAGCCAAGGTACCGGGACAGGCTCCCATGAGCAGTTCTTC. This sequence encodes CASSQGTGTGSHEQFF.

DNA of the CDR3: TGCGCCAGCAGCTTGGATGGGGCAGGGCATCAGCCCCAGCATTTT. Translating it yields CASSLDGAGHQPQHF. The chain uses TRBV5-1 and TRBJ1-5; possibly TRBD1 for D (5 bases). The CDR3 spans 15 residues. Trimming removed 0 bases at V and 5 bases at J, with 12 bases between. The germline V gene encodes CDR1 SGHRS and CDR2 YFSETQ. The whole variable domain, remainder taken from reference TRBV5-1 and TRBJ1-5, is KAGVTQTPRYLIKTRGQQVTLSCSPISGHRSVSWYQQTPGQGLQFLFEYFSETQRNKGNFPGRFSGRQFSNSRSEMNVSTLELGDSALYLCASSLDGAGHQPQHFGDGTRLSIL.

This clonotype was observed many times. V usage is TRBV7-2 and J usage is TRBJ1-5; D is unresolved. This CDR3 is 13 amino acids long. Trimming pared 2 bases from V and 4 bases from J, leaving 6 bases between. Germline V lookup: CDR1 SGHTA, CDR2 FQGNSA. The CDR3 DNA reads TGTGCCAGCAGCTTAACAGATAATCAGCCCCAGCATTTT. Its translation: CASSLTDNQPQHF.

The chain is built from TRBV15 and TRBJ2-7; TRBD2 matches at 7 bases. The germline CDR1 and CDR2 sequences are LNHNV and YYDKDF (reference sequence). The CDR3 runs 16 residues. V lost 0 bases and J lost 2; bases outside the gene matches: 7. CDR3 DNA: TGTGCCACCAGCAGAGATTGGGGGGGTACACCCTACGAGCAGTACTTC. Translating it yields CATSRDWGGTPYEQYF.

The table lists this clonotype with a few counts. The chain joins TRBV7-8 to TRBJ1-2; no reliable D call. Trimming took 2 bases from V and 8 from J, leaving 21 bases between them. The CDR3 runs 16 residues. Germline assignment: CDR1 SGHVS and CDR2 FQNEAQ. DNA of the CDR3: TGTGCCAGCAGCTTAAGACGAGGCGATCCACCTAGGGGCTACACCTTC. Amino acid sequence: CASSLRRGDPPRGYTF.

This clonotype has just a few counts. The rearrangement uses TRBV11-2 and TRBJ2-1, with a possible D match to TRBD1 (6 bases). V was trimmed by 1 base and J by 10 bases, leaving 8 bases between them. CDR3 size: 12 residues. The germline V gene has CDR1 SGHAT and CDR2 FQNNGV. CDR3 sequence reads: CASSLGQDEQFF. CDR3 bases: TGTGCCAGCAGCTTAGGACAGGACGAGCAGTTCTTC.

J is TRBJ2-3 and V is TRBV12-3 or TRBV12-4, with 13 bases identical to TRBD2. The CDR3 spans 19 residues. The trim removed 6 bases at V and 4 bases at J, leaving 16 bases unmatched. The chain's CDR3 is CASRTQLGLAGRVPDTQYF. The CDR3, as DNA: TGTGCCAGCAGAACTCAACTGGGACTAGCGGGAAGGGTGCCAGATACGCAGTATTTT.

This clonotype was detected only a few times. V and J are TRBV7-9 and TRBJ2-1; 9 nucleotides line up with TRBD2. Trimming at V came to 4 bases and at J to 6 bases, leaving 13 bases not matched to a gene. Per the germline V gene, CDR1 is SEHNR and CDR2 is FQNEAQ (reference sequence). The CDR3 length is 17 residues. In DNA, the CDR3 is TGTGCCAGCAGCTATTGGATTAGCGGGAGTGGTTTCAATGAGCAGTTCTTC. Residues: CASSYWISGSGFNEQFF.

This clonotype has a handful of counts. The V call is TRBV20-1, the J call TRBJ1-2, with a tentative D call TRBD1 (5 bases). The germline V gene has CDR1 DFQATT and CDR2 SNEGSKA (reference sequence). V shed 0 bases and J shed 2 bases, with 10 bases lying between them. The length of the CDR3 is 14 residues. CDR3 coding DNA: TGCAGTGCTAGAGATTTCGGGGGAAACTATGGCTACACCTTC. Translation gives CSARDFGGNYGYTF.